These 6 T cell receptor beta chains originate from one sample sequenced in a study of read filtering for tumor transcriptome and immune sequencing. From roughly 0.4 ug of RNA, a library with molecular barcoded alpha/delta and beta/gamma adaptors was made. TCRdb called the reads again in MiXCR, with one record for every CDR3 protein. The sample includes some 15,000 distinct CDR3 sequences, 20% of them seen just once. The sample taken for sequencing was a population of CD138-negative cells sorted from bone marrow. Every receptor here comes from a donor over 35 with multiple myeloma.

The table lists this clonotype with many counts. V is TRBV3-1 and J is TRBJ2-1; no definite D call. Per the germline V gene, CDR1 is LGHDT and CDR2 is YNNKEL (reference sequence). V was cut by 0 bases and J by 2 bases, with 2 bases left in between. The CDR3 consists of 13 residues. CDR3 DNA: TGTGCCAGCAGCCAAGATCCCTACAATGAGCAGTTCTTC. This codes for CASSQDPYNEQFF.

This clonotype was detected only a few times. This chain joins TRBV7-2 and TRBJ2-1; 9 bases map to TRBD2. The CDR3 loop spans 17 amino acids. Per the germline V gene, CDR1 is SGHTA and CDR2 is FQGNSA. Trimming took 1 base from V and 9 from J; bases not matched to a gene: 13. The CDR3 loop reads CASSLVSHGGGAPEQFF. The CDR3 region has the DNA TGTGCCAGCAGCTTAGTTTCGCATGGCGGGGGGGCCCCTGAGCAGTTCTTC.

This clonotype was seen ten or more times. Germline and junction disagree at one end, which may indicate a read error. This rearrangement joins TRBV4-1 to TRBJ2-1; D gene uncertain. Looked up from germline, CDR1 is MGHRA and CDR2 is YSYEKL. This CDR3 spans 16 amino acids. This CDR3 reads CASSQDLTTTYNEQFF. CDR3 DNA: TGTGCCAGCAGCCAAGATCTCACCACCACCTACAATGAGCAGTTCTTC.

The sample holds many counts of this clonotype. The V call is TRBV7-6, the J call TRBJ2-1; 13 nucleotides match TRBD2. The CDR3 is made up of 15 amino acids. Losses at the gene ends were 6 bases for V and 6 bases for J; bases not matched to a gene: 5. Germline values: CDR1 SGHVS, CDR2 FNYEAQ. CDR3 amino acids: CASSLGLAGVNEQFF. DNA for the CDR3: TGTGCCAGCAGTCTCGGACTAGCGGGGGTCAATGAGCAGTTCTTC.

The rearrangement links TRBV13 to TRBJ2-5; TRBD1 is a possible D gene (6 bases). Trimming shortened V by 5 bases and J by 6 bases, and 10 bases separated the two germline ends. CDR1 and CDR2 from the germline V gene are PRHDT and FYEKMQ (reference sequence). This CDR3 has 12 residues. The CDR3 reads CASSSRGKTQYF. CDR3 in DNA: TGTGCCAGCAGCAGCAGGGGAAAGACCCAGTACTTC.

Worth noting for this clonotype: This may be a read error, as it is one base from a much larger clone. The rearrangement links TRBV29-1 to TRBJ1-5, with 9 nucleotides matching TRBD1. The V gene's germline CDR1 is SQVTM and CDR2 ANQGSEA. The CDR3 has 13 residues. J was trimmed by 9 bases and V by 6 bases; bases with no gene match: 9. CDR3: CSVGTGRGLPQHF. Here the CDR3 DNA reads TGCAGCGTAGGGACAGGGCGCGGCCTGCCCCAGCATTTT.